This T cell receptor (beta chain) was obtained from a study of T cells in Graves' hyperthyroidism and ophthalmopathy. Overall study: At initial diagnosis, before any treatment had begun, peripheral blood was obtained.

Trimming stripped 4 bases from V and 5 bases from J, with 17 bases between. This CDR3 is 15 amino acids long. The germline gives CDR1 MGHDK, CDR2 SYGVNS. Enrolled ophthalmopathy patients presented with a Clinical Activity Score of at least 3, a NOSPECS grade of at least 4, and disease duration under 3 months. TCR beta CDR3 regions were amplified from RNA. With the HTBI primer set, the TCR CDR3 went through a first round of RT-PCR. TCRdb called the multiplex PCR reads again in MiXCR, with one record for every CDR3 protein. The sample has about 520,000 distinct CDR3 sequences, approximately 25% seen once; the top ten hold around 11%.

Input material: blood. The J gene is TRBJ1-2, the V gene TRBV25-1, with TRBD1 as a possible D gene (5 bases). This TCR was sampled from a woman in her 30s with Graves' ophthalmopathy. In nucleotides, the CDR3 is TGTGCCAGCAGTGCGATCCGGGACGGCCTTTATGGCTACACCTTC. Protein sequence: CASSAIRDGLYGYTF.